Below are 21 T cell receptor beta chains sequenced from a single sample in a study of shared clonotypes between healthy human individuals. The table came from immunoSEQ multiplex PCR; TCRdb's copy has only in-frame clones and leaves some out. This table has roughly 700,000 clones, approximately 74% appearing once. Sequenced sample: memory CD4+ T cells sorted from blood. Subset meaning: CD45RA-negative fraction. Receptors originate from a woman in her twenties or thirties in good health.

The J gene is TRBJ1-2, the V gene TRBV4-1; D is perhaps TRBD1 (6 bases). V lost 1 base and J 6 bases, leaving 18 bases between the germline ends. The CDR3 length is 16 residues. Germline V CDR1 and CDR2: MGHRA, YSYEKL. This CDR3 is CASSQVGAGGGNGYTF. The CDR3 DNA sequence: TGCGCCAGCAGCCAAGTGGGGGCAGGTGGGGGCAATGGCTACACCTTC.

The rearrangement links TRBV5-1 to TRBJ2-3; 8 nucleotides agree with TRBD2. V trimming: 1 base; J trimming: 0 bases; junction bases outside the gene matches: 4. Germline V gene data show CDR1 as SGHRS and CDR2 as YFSETQ. CDR3 length equals 16 residues. The CDR3 coding sequence is TGCGCCAGCAGCTTGTCCAGCGGGAGTAGCACAGATACGCAGTATTTT. It translates to CASSLSSGSSTDTQYF. The entire variable domain, with the rest obtained from reference TRBV5-1 and TRBJ2-3, is as follows: KAGVTQTPRYLIKTRGQQVTLSCSPISGHRSVSWYQQTPGQGLQFLFEYFSETQRNKGNFPGRFSGRQFSNSRSEMNVSTLELGDSALYLCASSLSSGSSTDTQYFGPGTRLTVL.

The chain couples TRBV7-9 to TRBJ1-1; possibly TRBD1 for D (5 bases). The CDR3 sequence is 14 residues long. Per the germline V gene, CDR1 is SEHNR and CDR2 is FQNEAQ (reference sequence). V lost 0 bases, J lost 10 bases, and 15 bases lay in between. The CDR3 is CASSLAGNPGGAFF. The CDR3 bases are TGTGCCAGCAGCTTAGCGGGGAACCCGGGGGGAGCTTTCTTT.

The chain recombines TRBV28 with TRBJ1-1, with TRBD1 matching 7 bases. The CDR3 extends over 17 amino acids. Germline V gene sequence: CDR1 MDHEN, CDR2 SYDVKM. J lost 0 bases, V lost 7 bases, and 14 bases had no gene match. Here the CDR3 DNA reads TGTGCCAGCACCAAGGCTCGACAGGGTGGTATGAACACTGAAGCTTTCTTT. This codes for CASTKARQGGMNTEAFF.

This sequence joins TRBV7-8 and TRBJ2-2; 7 bases line up with TRBD2. Germline CDR1 and CDR2: SGHVS and FQNEAQ. CDR3 length: 16 residues. The junction had 10 bases not matched to a gene; V was cut back by 5 bases and J by 4 bases. The CDR3 is CASSPGPGGPTGELFF. The DNA of the CDR3 is TGTGCCAGCAGCCCCGGTCCGGGAGGCCCCACCGGGGAGCTGTTTTTT. The full variable domain, with the rest looked up from reference TRBV7-8 and TRBJ2-2, is GAGVSQSPRYKVAKRGQDVALRCDPISGHVSLFWYQQALGQGPEFLTYFQNEAQLDKSGLPSDRFFAERPEGSVSTLKIQRTQQEDSAVYLCASSPGPGGPTGELFFGEGSRLTVL.

The J gene is TRBJ1-4, the V gene TRBV7-9, with no clear D. CDR3 length: 16 amino acids. V gave up 5 bases and J gave up 3 bases, with 16 bases separating them. Germline V gives CDR1 SEHNR, CDR2 FQNEAQ (reference sequence). The CDR3 sequence is CASSVRTRRSNEKLFF. DNA for the CDR3: TGTGCCAGCAGCGTCCGTACAAGGCGATCTAATGAAAAACTGTTTTTT.

J is TRBJ2-2 and V is TRBV28; possibly TRBD1 for D (6 bases). Trimming shortened V by 5 bases and J by 2 bases, and 15 bases separated the two germline ends. This CDR3 spans 16 amino acids. CDR1 is MDHEN and CDR2 is SYDVKM in the germline V gene. Here the CDR3 reads CASSTRTALNTGELFF. The CDR3 DNA is TGTGCCAGCAGTACTAGGACAGCTCTAAACACCGGGGAGCTGTTTTTT.

This clone was found a few times. The chain couples TRBV11-2 to TRBJ2-7, with D unclear. V lost 1 base, J lost 4 bases, and 14 bases lay in between. The germline V gene encodes CDR1 SGHAT and CDR2 FQNNGV. This CDR3 has 15 residues. The CDR3 bases are TGTGCCAGCAGCTTAGCCCCGAGCACGGGTTACGAGCAGTACTTC. Translated, it gives CASSLAPSTGYEQYF.

This chain joins TRBV2 and TRBJ1-2, with 9 bases lining up with TRBD1. The CDR3 contains 13 residues. Losses at the gene ends were 11 bases for V and 2 bases for J; bases not matched to a gene: 6. Germline V lookup: CDR1 SNHLY, CDR2 FYNNEI. The CDR3 protein is CAGTGTGNYGYTF. CDR3 sequence (DNA): TGTGCCGGCACCGGGACAGGGAACTATGGCTACACCTTC.

This chain uses TRBV5-1 with TRBJ1-1; no clear D gene. Germline V gene data show CDR1 as SGHRS and CDR2 as YFSETQ. CDR3 length equals 13 residues. V was clipped by 0 bases and J by 7 bases, with 10 bases between them. CDR3 in DNA: TGCGCCAGCAGCTTGGCCGACATTAATGAAGCTTTCTTT. Translating it yields CASSLADINEAFF.

In regard to this clone: Within the sample, other DNA sequences also encode this same CDR3. V usage is TRBV5-1 and J usage is TRBJ2-3, with 12 positions matching TRBD2. The germline CDR1 and CDR2 sequences are SGHRS and YFSETQ. V lost 0 bases, J lost 2 bases, and 1 base stayed unmatched. The CDR3 covers 16 residues. Here the CDR3 reads CASSLGLAGATDTQYF. The DNA of the CDR3 is TGCGCCAGCAGCTTGGGACTAGCGGGGGCCACAGATACGCAGTATTTT.

This sequence joins TRBV6-5 and TRBJ2-7; D may be TRBD1 (5 bases). V was pared by 5 bases and J by 3 bases, with 14 bases between. There are 14 residues in the CDR3. Germline loops: CDR1 MNHEY, CDR2 SVGAGI. CDR3: CASSRTFGYYEQYF. The CDR3 DNA is TGTGCCAGCAGTCGGACATTCGGCTACTACGAGCAGTACTTC.

This chain joins TRBV30 and TRBJ2-3; D gene uncertain. The CDR3 spans 14 residues. V was shortened by 0 bases and J by 4 bases, with 11 bases between the two germline ends. Per the germline V gene, CDR1 is GTSNPN and CDR2 is SVGIG (reference sequence). CDR3 nucleotides: TGTGCCTGGAGTGTAGGCCAGGTACCAGATACGCAGTATTTT. Translating gives CAWSVGQVPDTQYF.

This clone was detected a few times. The gene calls are TRBV19 and TRBJ1-2; 8 bases match TRBD1. Germline CDR1 is LNHDA and CDR2 is SQIVND (reference sequence). Losses at the gene ends were 6 bases for V and 1 base for J; bases not matched to a gene: 4. The CDR3 sequence is 14 residues long. Here the CDR3 reads CASRWGQDNYGYTF. The CDR3 DNA reads TGTGCCAGTAGATGGGGACAGGATAACTATGGCTACACCTTC.

This clone was observed a few times. The rearrangement joins TRBV13 to TRBJ1-1; 7 bases agree with TRBD1. The CDR3 sequence is 16 residues long. Germline V CDR1 and CDR2: PRHDT, FYEKMQ (reference sequence). With 4 bases clipped from V and 2 bases from J, the junction kept 10 bases outside the gene matches. CDR3 coding DNA: TGTGCCAGCAGCTCTAGATGGGACAGCGAAAACACTGAAGCTTTCTTT. This gives the protein CASSSRWDSENTEAFF. Looking up the rest from reference TRBV13 and TRBJ1-1 gives the full variable domain: AAGVIQSPRHLIKEKRETATLKCYPIPRHDTVYWYQQGPGQDPQFLISFYEKMQSDKGSIPDRFSAQQFSDYHSELNMSSLELGDSALYFCASSSRWDSENTEAFFGQGTRLTVV.

This clone was found a few times. The chain's CDR3 is CASSAGPANTQYF. Written as DNA, the CDR3 is TGTGCCAGCAGCGCCGGCCCCGCAAATACGCAGTATTTT. The chain couples TRBV9 to TRBJ2-3; D is unresolved. Germline-derived CDR1 and CDR2 are SGDLS and YYNGEE. With 3 bases removed from V and 7 bases from J, the gap between germline ends came to 12 bases. This CDR3 has 13 amino acids. The full variable domain, completed using reference TRBV9 and TRBJ2-3, is DSGVTQTPKHLITATGQRVTLRCSPRSGDLSVYWYQQSLDQGLQFLIQYYNGEERAKGNILERFSAQQFPDLHSELNLSSLELGDSALYFCASSAGPANTQYFGPGTRLTVL.

The V call is TRBV10-2, the J call TRBJ2-2; 8 positions agree with TRBD1. After removal of 9 bases from V and 5 bases from J, the junction contained 8 bases not matched to a gene. Looked up from germline, CDR1 is WSHSY and CDR2 is SAAADI. CDR3 length: 14 residues. CDR3 sequence: CARGETGATGELFF. The CDR3 DNA follows: TGCGCCAGGGGGGAGACAGGGGCTACCGGGGAGCTGTTTTTT.

V is TRBV10-2 and J is TRBJ2-7; D call uncertain. The CDR3 covers 11 residues. V was trimmed by 7 bases and J by 6 bases, leaving 10 bases between them. CDR1 is WSHSY and CDR2 is SAAADI in the germline V gene. CDR3 DNA: TGCGCCAGCATGTATGATCTCGAGCAGTACTTC. Its translation is CASMYDLEQYF.

The chain carries TRBV2 and TRBJ1-4; the D is unclear. Germline loops: CDR1 SNHLY, CDR2 FYNNEI. There are 14 residues in the CDR3. The V end lost 6 bases, the J end lost 0 bases, and 8 bases lay between the germline ends. CDR3 DNA sequence: TGTGCCAGCAGGCCCGCATCAACTAATGAAAAACTGTTTTTT. Translated: CASRPASTNEKLFF.

This clone appeared once. The chain is built from TRBV2 and TRBJ1-1; maybe TRBD1 (5 bases). V dropped 11 bases and J dropped 1 base, with 14 bases sitting between them. The CDR3 runs to 13 residues. Per germline, CDR1 SNHLY and CDR2 FYNNEI. The CDR3 coding sequence is TGTGCCGGATCCGGGACGGAGAACACTGAAGCTTTCTTT. It is translated as CAGSGTENTEAFF.

V and J are TRBV5-1 and TRBJ2-1, with TRBD1 identical over 8 bases. The V segment lost 0 bases and the J segment 4 bases; nucleotides outside the gene matches: 3. Germline CDR1 and CDR2: SGHRS and YFSETQ. There are 15 residues in the CDR3. In DNA form, the CDR3 reads TGCGCCAGCAGCTTGGGACAGGGGATTTACAATGAGCAGTTCTTC. It yields the protein CASSLGQGIYNEQFF.